These 18 T cell receptor beta chains originate from one sample sequenced in a study of T cells in Graves' hyperthyroidism and ophthalmopathy. The investigators amplified TCR beta CDR3 regions from RNA transcripts. The HTBI primer set was used in a first-round RT-PCR of the TCR CDR3. A single record per CDR3 protein comes from TCRdb applying MiXCR to the multiplex PCR reads. There are roughly 700,000 distinct CDR3 sequences in the sample; 11% to 15% occur only once, and approximately 10% lies in the top ten. Sequences were obtained from blood. The receptors originated from a young woman with Graves' hyperthyroidism.

This clonotype came up a few times. The chain carries TRBV7-8 and TRBJ1-5, with 9 bases lining up with TRBD1. The CDR3 totals 17 residues. The V segment lost 6 bases and the J segment 4 bases; nucleotides outside the gene matches: 13. Germline V gene data show CDR1 as SGHVS and CDR2 as FQNEAQ. CDR3 region: CASRQQGAAVPNQPQHF. In nucleotides, the CDR3 is TGTGCCAGCAGGCAACAGGGGGCGGCCGTGCCAAATCAGCCCCAGCATTTT.

CDR3 sequence: CASSNSNTGELFF. The CDR3 coding sequence is TGTGCCAGCTCCAACTCGAACACCGGGGAGCTGTTTTTT. The chain has TRBV7-3 and TRBJ2-2; D not resolved. Germline V CDR1 and CDR2: SGHTA, FQGTGA. The CDR3 totals 13 residues. V lost 8 bases to trimming and J lost 0 bases, with 7 bases between them.

This clonotype was counted a few times. The gene calls are TRBV6-6 and TRBJ1-4, with D unclear. The CDR3 runs 12 residues. The V end lost 3 bases, the J end lost 6 bases, and 5 bases lay between the germline ends. The germline V gene has CDR1 MNHNY and CDR2 SVGAGI (reference sequence). This CDR3 reads CASSYSHEKLFF. The DNA for the CDR3 is TGTGCCAGCAGTTATTCGCATGAAAAACTGTTTTTT.

This chain joins TRBV7-9 and TRBJ1-2; weak D call: TRBD1 (5 bases). V dropped 11 bases and J dropped 1 base, with 8 bases sitting between them. The V gene's germline CDR1 is SEHNR and CDR2 FQNEAQ (reference sequence). The CDR3 consists of 11 residues. In DNA form, the CDR3 reads TGTGCCGGAGGGGATAACTATGGCTACACCTTC. Translation: CAGGDNYGYTF.

This clonotype was counted ten times or more. The chain has TRBV30 and TRBJ1-2; D not resolved. Trimming shortened V by 1 base and J by 6 bases, and 9 bases separated the two germline ends. Looked up from germline, CDR1 is GTSNPN and CDR2 is SVGIG (reference sequence). This CDR3 region has 12 residues. In DNA form, the CDR3 reads TGTGCCTGGAGTGGGACCCCGAATGGCTACACCTTC. Residues: CAWSGTPNGYTF.

The chain recombines TRBV20-1 with TRBJ1-2; D unclear. The CDR3 has 12 amino acids. V dropped 3 bases and J dropped 2 bases, with 7 bases sitting between them. CDR1 is DFQATT, CDR2 SNEGSKA, per germline (reference sequence). This chain's CDR3 is CSASGRNYGYTF. The DNA of the CDR3 is TGCAGTGCTAGCGGGCGGAACTATGGCTACACCTTC.

This clonotype appeared many times. V usage is TRBV20-1 and J usage is TRBJ2-7; the D gene is possibly TRBD2 (5 bases). This CDR3 comprises 13 residues. Between the trimmed V and J ends, which lost 4 bases and 4 bases, there was a span of 14 bases. Germline V gene sequence: CDR1 DFQATT, CDR2 SNEGSKA (reference sequence). DNA for the CDR3: TGCAGTGCTACTTGGGGAGCGGCATACGAGCAGTACTTC. Translated, it gives CSATWGAAYEQYF.

This clonotype was counted ten times or more. The CDR3 here is CASRRIAGGTKSYEQYF. CDR3 DNA sequence: TGTGCCAGCAGACGTATAGCGGGAGGGACGAAAAGCTACGAGCAGTACTTC. The genes are TRBV28 and TRBJ2-7; 11 bases align to TRBD2. Trimming at V came to 6 bases and at J to 3 bases, leaving 13 bases not matched to a gene. The CDR3 runs 17 residues. CDR1 MDHEN and CDR2 SYDVKM come from the germline V gene.

The chain is built from TRBV19 and TRBJ2-7; no firm D call. The germline gives CDR1 LNHDA, CDR2 SQIVND (reference sequence). Trimming removed 5 bases at V and 5 bases at J, with 16 bases between. The CDR3 runs to 14 residues. The DNA of the CDR3 is TGTGCCAGTAGTTATGAGGTCAGAGCCAACGAGCAGTACTTC. It encodes CASSYEVRANEQYF. The variable domain in full, completed from reference TRBV19 and TRBJ2-7, reads DGGITQSPKYLFRKEGQNVTLSCEQNLNHDAMYWYRQDPGQGLRLIYYSQIVNDFQKGDIAEGYSVSREKKESFPLTVTSAQKNPTAFYLCASSYEVRANEQYFGPGTRLTVT.

This clonotype was recorded at least ten times. CDR3 sequence (DNA): TGTGCCAGCAGCCCTAACCCAACCTGGAGTGAACCTCGCTACAATGAGCAGTTCTTC. This encodes CASSPNPTWSEPRYNEQFF. The chain carries TRBV7-3 and TRBJ2-1; D ambiguous. Trimming stripped 5 bases from V and 3 bases from J, with 26 bases between. This CDR3 region has 19 residues. Per germline, CDR1 SGHTA and CDR2 FQGTGA. Using reference TRBV7-3 and TRBJ2-1 for the parts outside the CDR3, the full variable domain is GAGVSQTPSNKVTEKGKYVELRCDPISGHTALYWYRQSLGQGPEFLIYFQGTGAADDSGLPNDRFFAVRPEGSVSTLKIQRTERGDSAVYLCASSPNPTWSEPRYNEQFFGPGTRLTVL.

This clonotype was seen more than once but under ten times. In nucleotides, the CDR3 is TGTGCCAGCAGCTGGACACAGTACCCAACTAATGAAAAACTGTTTTTT. It is translated as CASSWTQYPTNEKLFF. This chain uses TRBV7-9 with TRBJ1-4; perhaps TRBD1 as D (5 bases). V shed 4 bases and J shed 0 bases, with 12 bases lying between them. The germline gives CDR1 SEHNR, CDR2 FQNEAQ (reference sequence). The CDR3 consists of 16 residues.

This clonotype was detected many times. V is TRBV6-1 and J is TRBJ2-1, with 7 bases fitting TRBD1. Germline-derived CDR1 and CDR2 are MNHNS and SASEGT. Trimming cost V 6 bases and J 0 bases; bases outside gene matches: 2. This CDR3 has 14 amino acids. As DNA, the CDR3 is TGTGCCAGCAGGACAGGGAGCTCCTACAATGAGCAGTTCTTC. It translates to CASRTGSSYNEQFF.

This clonotype was seen repeatedly, ten times or more. V gene TRBV4-1 combines with J gene TRBJ2-7; D is undetermined. Germline values: CDR1 MGHRA, CDR2 YSYEKL. This CDR3 region has 15 residues. The V and J ends lost 0 bases and 6 bases respectively, with 15 bases between them. The CDR3 region has the DNA TGCGCCAGCAGCCAAGAACTATCCCTAATTCGCGAGCAGTACTTC. Its translation is CASSQELSLIREQYF.

The sample holds many counts of this clonotype. The chain links TRBV6-1 to TRBJ2-7; D not resolved. Trimming took off 2 bases at V and 4 bases at J, with 6 bases between the two ends. This CDR3 contains 12 residues. The germline gives CDR1 MNHNS, CDR2 SASEGT. CDR3 protein: CASSEQEYEQYF. In DNA, the CDR3 is TGTGCCAGCAGTGAACAGGAGTACGAGCAGTACTTC.

To note about this clonotype: Given the absence of the conserved phenylalanine or tryptophan at the CDR3 end, a read error is likely. V is TRBV6-2 or TRBV6-3 and J is TRBJ2-3; 10 bases line up with TRBD1. CDR3 size: 16 residues. Per the germline V gene, CDR1 is MNHEY and CDR2 is SVGEGT. The V gene end was trimmed by 2 bases and the J gene end by 5 bases; junction bases not matched to a gene: 7. This CDR3 reads CASSYQPGQGKDTQYS. CDR3 coding DNA: TGTGCCAGCAGTTACCAGCCGGGACAGGGGAAAGATACGCAGTATTCT.

This clonotype occurred many times. The chain carries TRBV6-2 or TRBV6-3 and TRBJ1-1; D is uncertain. This CDR3 has 14 amino acids. Trimming stripped 6 bases from V and 5 bases from J, with 16 bases between. Germline CDR1 and CDR2: MNHEY and SVGEGT. The CDR3: CASSSDNTATEAFF. CDR3 nucleotide sequence: TGTGCCAGCAGCTCCGACAATACGGCGACTGAAGCTTTCTTT.

This clonotype came up many times. The chain has TRBV2 and TRBJ2-7, with a weak D call TRBD1 (6 bases). Germline V CDR1 and CDR2: SNHLY, FYNNEI. The CDR3 extends over 12 amino acids. Trimming stripped 6 bases from V and 3 bases from J, with 9 bases between. CDR3 protein: CASRTGNYEQYF. The CDR3 DNA sequence: TGTGCCAGCAGAACAGGGAACTACGAGCAGTACTTC.

In its sample, this clonotype was seen many times. This chain links TRBV4-1 with TRBJ1-4, with D hard to call. This CDR3 region has 15 residues. Germline-derived CDR1 and CDR2 are MGHRA and YSYEKL. V lost 0 bases and J lost 7, with 12 bases in between. The CDR3 region is CASSQDRDSAEKLFF. The CDR3 nucleotides are TGCGCCAGCAGCCAAGATCGGGATTCGGCTGAAAAACTGTTTTTT.